One T cell receptor (beta chain) is described in this entry. Its target is not known. CDR1 is SGHRS, CDR2 YFSETQ, per germline. This CDR3 is 15 amino acids long. The J segment lost 4 bases and the V segment lost 2 bases, leaving 4 bases of the junction unmatched. Assay: immunoSEQ multiplex PCR; the TCRdb copy retains only in-frame clones and omits some. In the table there are some 5,000 clones, roughly 88% of which are singletons. This record comes from a study of OX40 agonist ivuxolimab in advanced cancers. Study outcomes and limitations: Low normalized T-cell clonal expansion also characterized some of the nonresponders. Doses of 0.1 to 3.0 mg/kg were accompanied by clonal expansion of CD4+ and CD8+ blood T cells by week 6.

The sequence was collected from an adult with an advanced solid tumor such as melanoma, head and neck, liver or kidney cancer. V gene TRBV5-1 combines with J gene TRBJ2-3, with 10 bases that match TRBD1. Specimen: CD4+ or CD8+ T cells sorted from blood, collected in a trial of the OX40 agonist ivuxolimab. DNA for the CDR3: TGCGCCAGCAGCTTCCGGGACAGGGGAGCAGATACGCAGTATTTT. It translates to CASSFRDRGADTQYF.